Shown below are 21 T cell receptor beta chains from a single sample sequenced in a study of T cells in Graves' hyperthyroidism and ophthalmopathy. RNA transcripts served as the template for amplifying TCR beta CDR3 regions. The HTBI set primed first-round TCR CDR3 RT-PCR. TCRdb re-analysed the multiplex PCR reads in MiXCR, keeping a single row per CDR3 protein. In the table there are roughly 380,000 distinct CDR3 sequences, around 15% of which are singletons. The sequencing sample was made of blood. These receptor sequences come from a woman in her late teens or twenties with Graves' hyperthyroidism.

This clonotype showed up just once. This chain uses TRBV30 with TRBJ2-5; maybe TRBD2 (5 bases). Per germline, CDR1 GTSNPN and CDR2 SVGIG (reference sequence). The ends were cut back, 3 bases at V and 5 bases at J, with 16 bases in the middle. CDR3 length equals 14 residues. CDR3 region: CAWRAGLTGETQYF. In nucleotides, the CDR3 is TGTGCCTGGAGGGCGGGCCTAACTGGGGAGACCCAGTACTTC.

This clonotype occurred a few times. Being one base from a much bigger clone, this may be a read error. This chain joins TRBV30 and TRBJ1-5; the match to TRBD1 covers 9 bases. The CDR3 extends over 14 amino acids. Germline V CDR1 and CDR2: GTSNPN, SVGIG (reference sequence). The CDR3 is CARSPTGGNQPQHF. The CDR3 nucleotides read TGTGCCCGGAGTCCGACAGGGGGAAATCAGCCCCAGCATTTT. Supplemented by reference TRBV30 and TRBJ1-5, the full variable domain reads SQTIHQWPATLVQPVGSPLSLECTVEGTSNPNLYWYRQAAGRGLQLLFYSVGIGQISSEVPQNLSASRPQDRQFILSSKKLLLSDSGFYLCARSPTGGNQPQHFGDGTRLSIL.

This clonotype was detected ten times or more. The chain combines TRBV28 with TRBJ2-2; D call uncertain. Germline assignment: CDR1 MDHEN and CDR2 SYDVKM. CDR3 length equals 12 residues. V was cut by 2 bases and J by 6 bases, with 4 bases left in between. The CDR3 reads CASSLGSGELFF. The CDR3 DNA sequence: TGTGCCAGCAGTTTAGGGTCCGGGGAGCTGTTTTTT.

The table lists this clonotype with a few counts. Just one base apart from a much larger clone, this may be a read error. V usage is TRBV3-1 and J usage is TRBJ1-2; D remains ambiguous. The CDR3 covers 13 residues. Germline V gives CDR1 LGHDT, CDR2 YNNKEL (reference sequence). The CDR3 is CVSSHESYYGYTF. The CDR3 region has the DNA TGTGTCAGCAGCCACGAGAGTTACTATGGCTACACCTTC.

There are many counts of this clonotype. This chain links TRBV7-2 with TRBJ1-2; 7 bases fit TRBD1. CDR1 is SGHTA, CDR2 FQGNSA, per germline. This CDR3 is 15 amino acids long. The ends lost 5 bases at V and 0 bases at J; junction bases unmatched: 6. The CDR3 sequence: CASSLDRAANYGYTF. The CDR3 region has the DNA TGTGCCAGCAGCCTTGACAGGGCTGCTAACTATGGCTACACCTTC.

This clonotype showed up just a few times. The chain combines TRBV28 with TRBJ1-1; tentatively, D is TRBD1 (6 bases). The CDR3 has 13 residues. Trimming stripped 7 bases from V and 1 base from J, with 10 bases between. Germline loops: CDR1 MDHEN, CDR2 SYDVKM. This CDR3 reads CASNPQGNTEAFF. The CDR3 nucleotides are TGTGCCAGCAACCCACAGGGGAACACTGAAGCTTTCTTT.

Regarding this clonotype: A junction boundary mismatches the germline segment, possibly from a read error. The chain recombines TRBV9 with TRBJ2-1; 8 bases line up with TRBD1. CDR1 is SGDLS and CDR2 is YYNGEE in the germline V gene. CDR3 size: 14 residues. The CDR3 DNA reads as TGCGCCAGCAGTGAGTCGGACAGGGACAATGAGCAGTTCTTC. It yields the protein CASSESDRDNEQFF.

The chain is built from TRBV5-1 and TRBJ1-2, with D possibly matching TRBD1 (5 bases). This CDR3 has 15 amino acids. Germline V CDR1 and CDR2: SGHRS, YFSETQ. Trimming shortened V by 0 bases and J by 5 bases, and 14 bases separated the two germline ends. The CDR3 DNA sequence: TGCGCCAGCAGCTTGGAACCGGGGCGCGGGTATGGCTACACCTTC. It encodes CASSLEPGRGYGYTF.

This clonotype came up a few times. The rearrangement links TRBV7-9 to TRBJ1-5; no clear D gene. Germline CDR1 reads SEHNR; CDR2 reads FQNEAQ (reference sequence). V lost 4 bases and J 4 bases, leaving 5 bases between the germline ends. This CDR3 is 12 amino acids long. The CDR3 reads CASSSYNQPQHF. The CDR3 DNA reads TGTGCCAGCAGCTCATATAATCAGCCCCAGCATTTT. Full variable domain (rest looked up from reference TRBV7-9 and TRBJ1-5): DTGVSQNPRHKITKRGQNVTFRCDPISEHNRLYWYRQTLGQGPEFLTYFQNEAQLEKSRLLSDRFSAERPKGSFSTLEIQRTEQGDSAMYLCASSSYNQPQHFGDGTRLSIL.

About this clonotype: A much larger clone differs by one base, so this may be a read error. The chain has TRBV5-1 and TRBJ1-2, with a tentative D call TRBD1 (5 bases). This CDR3 region has 13 residues. From germline, CDR1 is SGHRS and CDR2 YFSETQ. The chain's CDR3 is CASSLAQGYGHTF. The CDR3 DNA reads as TGCGCCAGCAGCTTGGCTCAGGGCTATGGCCACACCTTC. Based on the CDR3 plus reference TRBV5-1 and TRBJ1-2, the full variable domain is KAGVTQTPRYLIKTRGQQVTLSCSPISGHRSVSWYQQTPGQGLQFLFEYFSETQRNKGNFPGRFSGRQFSNSRSEMNVSTLELGDSALYLCASSLAQGYGHTFGSGTRLTVV.

V usage is TRBV7-9 and J usage is TRBJ2-1; 11 bases line up with TRBD2. The germline V gene encodes CDR1 SEHNR and CDR2 FQNEAQ (reference sequence). The CDR3 has 15 amino acids. V shed 2 bases and J 8 bases; nucleotides not matched to a gene: 5. DNA for the CDR3: TGTGCCAGCAGCTTAACTAGCGGGAGAATTTATGAGCAGTTCTTC. Its translation is CASSLTSGRIYEQFF.

This clonotype was counted ten times or more. This chain links TRBV4-1 with TRBJ2-7, with 7 bases that match TRBD2. The CDR3 is 15 amino acids. Germline-derived CDR1 and CDR2 are MGHRA and YSYEKL. The V segment lost 4 bases and the J segment 1 base; nucleotides outside the gene matches: 7. Written as DNA, the CDR3 is TGCGCCAGCAGCCCCCAGCGGGGCCAATCCTACGAGCAGTACTTC. Residues: CASSPQRGQSYEQYF.

This clonotype was seen only a few times. A much larger clone differs by one base, so this may be a read error. The chain carries TRBV7-9 and TRBJ2-1; D gene ambiguous. The CDR3 runs 13 residues. CDR1 is SEHNR and CDR2 is FQNEAQ in the germline V gene (reference sequence). Trimming removed 7 bases from V and 4 bases from J, with 11 bases in between. The CDR3 protein is CASIWYRYNEQFF. The CDR3 DNA follows: TGTGCCAGCATCTGGTACAGATACAATGAGCAGTTCTTC.

This clonotype was seen at least ten times. The chain joins TRBV11-2 to TRBJ1-1, with 8 bases lining up with TRBD1. CDR3 length equals 18 residues. Germline assignment: CDR1 SGHAT and CDR2 FQNNGV. J was trimmed by 11 bases and V by 1 base; bases with no gene match: 21. Here the CDR3 reads CASSLVSVGTGAFRGAFF. In DNA form, the CDR3 reads TGTGCCAGCAGCTTAGTTTCAGTGGGGACAGGAGCTTTTCGGGGGGCTTTCTTT.

This clonotype was detected ten times or more. The chain uses TRBV6-1 and TRBJ1-5; no definite D call. The CDR3 runs 14 residues. CDR1 is MNHNS and CDR2 is SASEGT in the germline V gene. Trimming stripped 3 bases from V and 0 bases from J, with 6 bases between. CDR3 amino acids: CASSDPTSNQPQHF. The CDR3 DNA sequence: TGTGCCAGCAGTGATCCTACTAGCAATCAGCCCCAGCATTTT.

In this sample, this clonotype turned up many times. The chain has TRBV7-3 and TRBJ1-1; D might be TRBD1 (5 bases). Trimming took 4 bases from V and 1 from J, leaving 16 bases between them. Germline V lookup: CDR1 SGHTA, CDR2 FQGTGA. The CDR3 spans 16 residues. The CDR3 sequence: CASSSGPRTENTEAFF. As DNA, the CDR3 is TGTGCCAGCAGCTCGGGACCTAGGACGGAGAACACTGAAGCTTTCTTT.

This clonotype was picked up many times. The chain employs TRBV12-5 and TRBJ2-1, with unresolved D. Trimming cost V 1 base and J 0 bases, with 4 bases left between them. Looked up from germline, CDR1 is LGHNT and CDR2 is FRNRAP. This CDR3 region has 14 residues. Written as DNA, the CDR3 is TGTGCTAGTGGTTTGGGCCACTCCTACAATGAGCAGTTCTTC. Residues: CASGLGHSYNEQFF.

This clonotype has a count of ten or more. The chain is built from TRBV6-1 and TRBJ2-7; D uncertain. The CDR3 runs to 13 residues. Germline V lookup: CDR1 MNHNS, CDR2 SASEGT. V was shortened by 2 bases and J by 2 bases, with 7 bases between the two germline ends. CDR3 sequence reads: CASSEMGTYEQYF. Written as DNA, the CDR3 is TGTGCCAGCAGTGAAATGGGGACCTACGAGCAGTACTTC.

This clonotype was picked up many times. The V gene is TRBV28, the J gene TRBJ1-1, with 8 bases matching TRBD1. Trimming took 4 bases from V and 4 from J; bases not matched to a gene: 8. Germline lookup yields CDR1 MDHEN and CDR2 SYDVKM. The CDR3 has 15 residues. DNA of the CDR3: TGTGCCAGCAGTTCACAGGGGGGAATGGGCACTGAAGCTTTCTTT. Its translation: CASSSQGGMGTEAFF.

This clonotype appeared many times. This rearrangement joins TRBV6-1 to TRBJ2-7, with 10 bases aligning to TRBD2. After removal of 1 base from V and 6 bases from J, the junction contained 6 bases not matched to a gene. CDR3 length equals 15 residues. Germline values: CDR1 MNHNS, CDR2 SASEGT. The CDR3 reads CASSEELAGSSEQYF. In DNA form, the CDR3 reads TGTGCCAGCAGTGAAGAACTAGCGGGATCGTCCGAGCAGTACTTC.

This clonotype was counted ten times or more. The rearrangement links TRBV3-1 to TRBJ1-1; D gene unclear. CDR1 is LGHDT and CDR2 is YNNKEL in the germline V gene (reference sequence). This CDR3 is 13 amino acids long. Trimming shortened V by 0 bases and J by 5 bases, and 7 bases separated the two germline ends. The CDR3 nucleotides read TGTGCCAGCAGCCAAGACTTCGGGACTGAAGCTTTCTTT. Amino acids: CASSQDFGTEAFF.